This TCR beta chain emerged from a study of T cell responses to AZD1222 COVID-19 vaccine. With respect to this clone: What it binds is unknown.

Clones were read by immunoSEQ multiplex PCR, and TCRdb kept only the in-frame ones, dropping some. This table has 200,000 or so clones, more than 85% appearing once. Findings and caveats of the study: Baseline antibody screening turned up just a handful of seropositive AZD1222 recipients. CD4 TCRs covered the whole spike, strongest at regions 160-218 and 743-854. Only after the peak T cell response were repertoires sampled.

The CDR3 has 16 amino acids. The chain uses TRBV21-1 and TRBJ2-7. TRBV21-1 is a pseudogene. This clonotype originated in an adult in good health. The sequencing used peripheral blood, collected on day 0 of MenACWY control vaccination. The CDR3 nucleotides read TGTGCCAGCAGCTTACTTGAGGGGGGCTCTGTCTACGAGCAGTACTTC. Amino acid sequence: CASSLLEGGSVYEQYF.